This is a list of T cell receptor beta chains from one sample in a study of OX40 agonist ivuxolimab in advanced cancers. The assay was immunoSEQ multiplex PCR, and TCRdb's table has in-frame clones only and misses some. The sample lists some 46,000 clones; roughly 90% were seen once. Specimen: CD4+ or CD8+ T cells sorted from blood, collected in a trial of the OX40 agonist ivuxolimab. Receptors were obtained from an adult with an advanced solid tumor such as melanoma, head and neck, liver or kidney cancer. The CDR3 runs from the conserved cysteine through the conserved F or W. D genes are given only for firm matches. Where a row states a size, it is once, few, many or the class of an expanded clone; other rows omit it.

j_gene,d_gene,v_gene,abundance,CDR3nt,CDR3aa
TRBJ2-5,TRBD2,TRBV5-1,once,TGCGCCAGCAGCCAACTTGGACTAGCGGGGGGGCCGCACCAAGAGACCCAGTACTTC,CASSQLGLAGGPHQETQYF
TRBJ1-1,.,TRBV18,.,TGTGCCAGCTCACCGGCCCGGGGGCCCAATGAAGCTTTCTTT,CASSPARGPNEAFF
TRBJ2-1,.,TRBV27,.,TGTGCCAGCAGTTCTACTCCTAGAGGCTCCTACAATGAGCAGTTCTTC,CASSSTPRGSYNEQFF
TRBJ2-5,TRBD2,TRBV4-2,.,TGTGCCAGCAGCCACATAACTAGCGGGGGGGCCAGGGAGACCCAGTACTTC,CASSHITSGGARETQYF
TRBJ2-7,TRBD2,TRBV27,.,TGTGCCAGCAGTTTACTAGCGGGAGTCTACGAGCAGTACTTC,CASSLLAGVYEQYF
TRBJ2-2,.,TRBV19,.,TGTGCCAGTAGTATAGATCAAGCCTTCAGGGTGTACGGGGAGCTGTTTTTT,CASSIDQAFRVYGELFF
TRBJ1-5,.,TRBV7-3,.,TGTGCCAGCAGCTTAAATGACAATCAGCCCCAGCATTTT,CASSLNDNQPQHF
TRBJ1-1,.,TRBV9,.,TGTGCCAGCAGCGTTGGAGGAACTGTGAACACTGAAGCTTTCTTT,CASSVGGTVNTEAFF
TRBJ1-3,TRBD1,TRBV12-5,.,TGTGCTAGTGGTTTGGTGGAGGTCAGGGGGAGTGGAAACACCATATATTTT,CASGLVEVRGSGNTIYF
TRBJ1-5,.,TRBV27,once,TGTGCCAGCAGTGATATCCCGGGCCCAGGCAACAATCAGCCCCAGCATTTT,CASSDIPGPGNNQPQHF
TRBJ2-7,.,TRBV7-9,.,TGTGCCAGCAGCTTAGGATTTGGCGAGGCCAGGGCCTACGAGCAGTACTTC,CASSLGFGEARAYEQYF
TRBJ2-7,TRBD1,TRBV5-1,.,TGCGCCAGCATCCCACCGGGACAGCCATACGAGCAGTACTTC,CASIPPGQPYEQYF
TRBJ1-2,.,TRBV7-6,.,TGTGCCAGCAGCCCAGGGCTATATGGCTACACCTTC,CASSPGLYGYTF
TRBJ2-3,.,TRBV4-3,.,TGCGCCAGCAGCCCAGAACCCAGCGGGCCCTCCACAGATACGCAGTATTTT,CASSPEPSGPSTDTQYF
TRBJ2-7,.,TRBV4-1,.,TGCGCCAGCAGCCAAGAATACACTAGTTGGGTGGGCGAGCAGTACTTC,CASSQEYTSWVGEQYF
TRBJ1-5,TRBD1,TRBV5-6,once,TGTGCCAGCAGCTTCTCCCGGACAGGGCCATCTCCCTTCCCGGAGCCCCAGCATTTT,CASSFSRTGPSPFPEPQHF
TRBJ2-1,TRBD1,TRBV6-5,once,TGTGCTAGCAGTCTGACAGGGGTAAATGAGCAGTTCTTC,CASSLTGVNEQFF
TRBJ2-7,TRBD1,TRBV19,.,TGTGCCAGTAGCTCCGGGACAGGGTCCTACGAGCAGTACTTC,CASSSGTGSYEQYF
TRBJ1-2,.,TRBV19,.,TGTGCCAGTAGTACCCTAGGGACGGCTAATGGCTACACCTTC,CASSTLGTANGYTF
TRBJ2-7,TRBD2,TRBV27,.,TGTGCCAGCAGTTTATCGTCGGGGGGCTCCTACGAGCAGTACTTC,CASSLSSGGSYEQYF
TRBJ1-2,TRBD1,TRBV27,.,TGTGCCAGCGCATCACCGGGACAGGGGGTGGGTGGCTACACCTTC,CASASPGQGVGGYTF
TRBJ1-2,.,TRBV30,once,TGTGCCTGGAATCGCTGGTTTTCAAACTATGGCTACACCTTC,CAWNRWFSNYGYTF
TRBJ1-3,.,TRBV29-1,.,TGCAGCGTTGAATTGTCGGGGAATATAGCCGGAAACACCATATATTTT,CSVELSGNIAGNTIYF
TRBJ1-2,.,TRBV29-1,.,TGCAGCGTTGAAGTTCAGGACCGCGTGCTCTATGGCTACACCTTC,CSVEVQDRVLYGYTF
TRBJ2-1,.,TRBV6-5,.,TGTGCCAGCAGGCTGGGAGGTGAGCAGTTCTTC,CASRLGGEQFF
TRBJ1-4,.,TRBV9,.,TGTGCCAGCAGCGCCCGTGGAGGGTTGAAACATGCAACTAATGAAAAACTGTTTTTT,CASSARGGLKHATNEKLFF
TRBJ2-1,.,TRBV5-3,.,TGTGCCAGCCTCCTTTCCCCCGCCTCCTACAATGAGCAGTTCTTC,CASLLSPASYNEQFF
TRBJ1-2,.,TRBV11-2,.,TGTGCCAGCAGCTTAGATCGATACCGAGACCGGGGGGGCTACACCTTC,CASSLDRYRDRGGYTF
TRBJ1-5,.,TRBV19,.,TGTGCCAGTAGTATGGGGGGCAATCAGCCCCAGCATTTT,CASSMGGNQPQHF
TRBJ2-1,TRBD2,TRBV27,.,TGTGCCAGCAGTTTAGCCACTAGCGGAGCTTACAATGAGCAGTTCTTC,CASSLATSGAYNEQFF
TRBJ2-1,.,TRBV10-3,once,TGTGCCATCAGTGAGTCGCAGCCCACCAGCTACAATGAGCAGTTCTTC,CAISESQPTSYNEQFF
TRBJ2-2,.,TRBV13,.,TGTGCCAGCAGCTTTGCAGGCCCCGGGGAGCTGTTTTTT,CASSFAGPGELFF
TRBJ1-1,.,TRBV9,.,TGTGCCAGCAGCGTCGAGAACACTGAAGCTTTCTTT,CASSVENTEAFF
TRBJ2-7,.,TRBV27,once,TGTGCCAGCAGGTCTAGCGTGAGCTCCTACGAGCAGTACTTC,CASRSSVSSYEQYF
TRBJ2-7,.,TRBV6-5,.,TGTGCCAGCAGTTACTCTCGGGGGACGTATTCCTACGAGCAGTACTTC,CASSYSRGTYSYEQYF
TRBJ2-7,.,TRBV9,.,TGTGCCAGCAGCGTAGCTCTACTGGGGTACGAGCAGTACTTC,CASSVALLGYEQYF
TRBJ1-2,TRBD1,TRBV9,.,TGTGCCAGCAGCAAAGACAGGGAGGAAAACTATGGCTACACCTTC,CASSKDREENYGYTF
TRBJ2-2,.,TRBV19,.,TGTGCCAGTAGTTTGCAGACAGCGAACACCGGGGAGCTGTTTTTT,CASSLQTANTGELFF
TRBJ2-7,.,TRBV9,.,TGTGCCAGCAGCGCTGGTAGTGGCCCAGCCTACGAGCAGTACTTC,CASSAGSGPAYEQYF
TRBJ2-5,.,TRBV18,.,TGTGCCAGCTCACCAGGAGCGGCCCCAGCCCAAGAGACCCAGTACTTC,CASSPGAAPAQETQYF
TRBJ1-2,TRBD1,TRBV5-1,once,TGCGCCAGCAGCGGAGCTCTTCTTCAGGGGGCGCCTGGCTACACCTTC,CASSGALLQGAPGYTF
TRBJ1-2,TRBD1,TRBV30,.,TGTGCCTGGAGTTTCAGGGGGCAGGGCTACACCTTC,CAWSFRGQGYTF
TRBJ1-1,TRBD1,TRBV4-1,.,TGCGCCAGCAGCCCCGGGACAGGGGGCACTGAAGCTTTCTTT,CASSPGTGGTEAFF
TRBJ2-7,TRBD1,TRBV13,.,TGTGCCAGCAGCGACTTGGACAGGGGAGACGAGCAGTACTTC,CASSDLDRGDEQYF
TRBJ2-1,TRBD1,TRBV7-3,.,TGTGCCAGCAGCCTTCGGGACAGGGTTTACAATGAGCAGTTCTTC,CASSLRDRVYNEQFF
TRBJ1-2,.,TRBV7-9,.,TGTGCCAGCAGCTTAGGGGGCAGGGACTATGGCTACACCTTC,CASSLGGRDYGYTF